The TCR beta chain described here comes from a study of blood T cell repertoires in COVID-19. In the study overall: Sites across the United States, Italy and Spain contributed samples from acute and convalescent COVID-19. T cells, B-cell-depleted T cells, or PBMCs provided the cDNA or gDNA that served as material.

In the study's own analysis: Researchers report that nucleated cell counts were estimated from reference gene primer amplification. Sequencing was performed with immunoSEQ multiplex PCR; in TCRdb, only in-frame clones are kept and a portion is missing. V, J and clone size are taken as reported in that table, and D and trimming were inferred from the DNA itself. The sample gives about 82,000 clones, around four fifths of which show up once; 15% to 20% is in the top ten. Germline V CDR1 and CDR2: MGHRA, YSYEKL. The CDR3 has 20 residues. With regard to this clone: The junction departs from germline at one end; a sequencing error may be responsible.

The sequence derives from a man older than 75 with active or convalescent COVID-19. The sequencing input was peripheral blood. The chain joins TRBV4-1 to TRBJ1-2, with a possible D match to TRBD1 (6 bases). As DNA, the CDR3 is TGCGCCAGCAGCAAAGAAGTCCTTTCAGGATTCCGACAGGACCGGGATGGCTACACCTTC. Protein: CASSKEVLSGFRQDRDGYTF.